This T cell receptor (beta chain) was captured by sequencing in a study of T cell responses to AZD1222 COVID-19 vaccine. Findings of the study overall: White British ancestry dominated among donors, who included more females, and clonal diversity was possibly underestimated. With two AZD1222 doses given, Spike-specific TCR breadth and depth both rose. It was only a handful of AZD1222 recipients who were seropositive at baseline. Regions 160-218 and 743-854 dominated among vaccine-associated CD4 TCRs spanning spike.

Only in-frame clones appear in the TCRdb table, and some are missing; sequencing was by immunoSEQ multiplex PCR. The sample lists some 61,000 clones, roughly nine tenths occurring once. Trimming stripped 4 bases from V and 8 bases from J, with 17 bases between. The CDR3 is made up of 15 amino acids. The germline CDR1 and CDR2 sequences are MDHEN and SYDVKM. Remarks on this clone: Its target is unknown.

The sequence was collected from an adult in good health. The specimen was peripheral blood, collected on day 0 of AZD1222 vaccination. The chain combines TRBV28 with TRBJ1-4, with a weak D call TRBD1 (5 bases). CDR3: CASSSLTAVGEKLFF. The CDR3 coding sequence is TGTGCCAGCAGTTCCCTGACAGCCGTTGGGGAAAAACTGTTTTTT.